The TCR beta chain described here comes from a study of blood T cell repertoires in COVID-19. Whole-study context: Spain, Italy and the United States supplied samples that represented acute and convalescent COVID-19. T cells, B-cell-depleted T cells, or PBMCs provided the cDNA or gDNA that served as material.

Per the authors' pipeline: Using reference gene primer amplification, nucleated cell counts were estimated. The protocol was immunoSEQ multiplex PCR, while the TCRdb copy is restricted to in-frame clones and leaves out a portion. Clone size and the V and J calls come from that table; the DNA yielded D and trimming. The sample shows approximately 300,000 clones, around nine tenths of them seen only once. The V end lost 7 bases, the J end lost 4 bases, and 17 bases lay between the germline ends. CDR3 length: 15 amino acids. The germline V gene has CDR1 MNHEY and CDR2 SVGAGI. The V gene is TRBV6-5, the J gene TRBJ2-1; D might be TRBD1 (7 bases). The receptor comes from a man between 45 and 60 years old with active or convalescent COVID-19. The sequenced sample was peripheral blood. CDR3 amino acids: CASTPGGGGYNEQFF. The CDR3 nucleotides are TGTGCCAGCACCCCTGGAGGGGGCGGGTACAATGAGCAGTTCTTC.